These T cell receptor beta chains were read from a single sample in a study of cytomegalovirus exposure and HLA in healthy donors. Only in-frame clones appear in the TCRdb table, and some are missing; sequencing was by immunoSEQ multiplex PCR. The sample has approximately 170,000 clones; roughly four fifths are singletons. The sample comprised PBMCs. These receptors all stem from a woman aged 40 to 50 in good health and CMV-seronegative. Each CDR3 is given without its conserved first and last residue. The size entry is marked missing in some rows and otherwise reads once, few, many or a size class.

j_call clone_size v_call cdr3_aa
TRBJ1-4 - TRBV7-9 ASSLALSGGIINEKLF
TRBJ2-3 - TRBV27 ASSSWTDGTDTQY
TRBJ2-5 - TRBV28 ASSEGRGSETQY
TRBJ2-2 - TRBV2 ASKETGGIGELF
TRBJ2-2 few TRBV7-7 ASSSISAGAGELF
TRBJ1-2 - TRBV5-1 ASSLDRPQYGYT
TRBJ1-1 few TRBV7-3 ASSFGYGTEAF
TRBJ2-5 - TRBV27 ASSWRASQETQY
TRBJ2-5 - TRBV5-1 ASSQQAGPQETQY
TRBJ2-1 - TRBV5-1 ASSLTTALYNEQF
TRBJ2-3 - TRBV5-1 ASTSTPDSTDTQY
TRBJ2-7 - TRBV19 ASSISGDYEQY
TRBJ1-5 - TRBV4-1 ASSQDGGDLDYQPQH
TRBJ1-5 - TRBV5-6 ASSKTGQNQPQH
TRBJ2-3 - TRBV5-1 ASRVLLAGTLSTDTQY
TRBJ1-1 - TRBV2 ASSEAGQGLQAF
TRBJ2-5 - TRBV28 ASSSVSQGVRETQY
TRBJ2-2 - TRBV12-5 ASGLRGSGELF
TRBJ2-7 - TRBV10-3 AISDPGVLAGTGQY
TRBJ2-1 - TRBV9 ASSVGRTSGRAGEGEQF
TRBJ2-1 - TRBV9 ASSVATRRLGGEQF
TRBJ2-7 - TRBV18 ASSPRRTSGYEQY
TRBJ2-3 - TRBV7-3 ASSPATSTGTDTQY
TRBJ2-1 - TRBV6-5 ASSYTGTSADEQF
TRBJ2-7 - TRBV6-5 ASRSGRTYEQY
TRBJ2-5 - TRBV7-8 ASRTTGGSVWETQY
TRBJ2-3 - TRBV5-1 ASSSTGADTQY
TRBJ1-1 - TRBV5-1 ASSLEAGTGEAF
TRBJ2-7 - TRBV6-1 ASSEGAPYEQY
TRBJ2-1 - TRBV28 ASSLRGLAYNEQF
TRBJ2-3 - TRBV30 AWSGLASSTDTQY
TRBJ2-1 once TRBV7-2 ASSLGGGPRGEQF
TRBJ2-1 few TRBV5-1 ASSYGLAGESYNEQF
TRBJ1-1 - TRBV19 ASSSPTRTEAF
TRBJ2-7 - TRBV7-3 ASSLTPLAGAPREQY
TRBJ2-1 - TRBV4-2 ASSHPDRGKQF
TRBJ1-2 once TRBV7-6 ASSQGTANYGYT
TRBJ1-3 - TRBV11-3 ASSSGQGASGNTIY
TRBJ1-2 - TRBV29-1 SVDRGNYGYT
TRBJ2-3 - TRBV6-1 ATGGLSWGDTQY
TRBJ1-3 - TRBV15 ATSRDLGNTIY
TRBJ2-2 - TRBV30 AWTRAPGELF
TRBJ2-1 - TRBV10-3 AISELDSGEQF
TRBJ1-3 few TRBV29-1 SVKTGVTPGNTIY
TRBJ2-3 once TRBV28 ASGRGPVADTQY
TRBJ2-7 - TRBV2 ASSEGRYGHSGIKKSYEQY
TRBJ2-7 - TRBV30 AWILGEGRDYEQY
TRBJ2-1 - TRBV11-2 ASSLERDSYNEQF
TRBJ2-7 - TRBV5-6 ASSSLAGQGYEQY
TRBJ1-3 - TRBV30 ARGQAGNTIY
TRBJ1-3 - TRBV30 AWSVLSGNTIY
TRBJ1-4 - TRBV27 ASSLSERGNEKLF
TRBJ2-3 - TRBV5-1 ASSLRGPGRGVPSSSRTDTQY
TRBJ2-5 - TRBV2 ASSGEETQY
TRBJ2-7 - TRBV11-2 ASSHTSVSDYEQY